This T cell receptor (beta chain) was documented in a study of cytomegalovirus exposure and HLA in healthy donors (TCRdb year 2017). Study-level background: According to a later analysis, the roughly 130 validation repertoires were produced on the same platform as the 666 repertoires of the first cohort. The aim of the study was to test whether cataloging public T cell receptors could identify signatures of past pathogen exposure. High-throughput TCR immunosequencing, statistical association of individual TCRs with disease status, and machine learning were combined to predict cytomegalovirus infection status. In addition to the first cohort of 666 subjects, a separate validation cohort of 120 different subjects was used. The paper's findings and limits, for the study overall: In a later analysis, TCRs clustered in the first cohort were found to also tend to co-occur in the roughly 120 validation repertoires, with 90% to 95% of cluster scores above 0. The classifier was reported to diagnose cytomegalovirus status with high specificity and sensitivity in both the original cohort and the validation cohort. The authors suggested that the approach could potentially be generalized to other disease states and immunological phenotypes. In vitro tests confirmed that a few of the cytomegalovirus-associated TCR beta chains recognize cytomegalovirus antigens. The validation cohort had no HLA typing available for a later analysis, so co-occurrence within that cohort was assessed over all 120 or so repertoires. Most TCR sequences were seen in very few donors, while some public TCRs were found in many individuals. The study listed approximately 160 TCR beta chains as associated with cytomegalovirus.

The CDR3 numbers 15 residues from cysteine through phenylalanine. The sequence is cut down to CDR3 DNA, 45 bases in frame from base 1. The junction shows trimming of 5 bases on V and 0 bases on J, plus 11 bases between the germline ends. Looking up the germline V gene yields CDR1 SNHLY and CDR2 FYNNEI. The donors belonged to the validation cohort of about 120 subjects, which was separate from the roughly 700-subject first cohort. A note on this clone: Its antigen is not yet known. Per-base quality was not reported, and no clone a single base away is much larger than it.

The library was built by means of the immunoSEQ multiplex PCR assay. In the source study's methods: A statistical classification framework was developed to diagnose cytomegalovirus status using the catalog of TCR beta chain sequences. The immuneACCESS repertoire file appears here via TCRdb, limited to in-frame rearrangements. These files lack a portion of the clones; in checked studies, under half of the deficit traces to unresolved V genes, and the cause of the others is not known. The D gene and trimming were derived from the DNA, and the V and J assignments and clone size from that table. In this sample the table shows over 100,000 clones, 89% of which occur a single time. The leading ten clones occupy roughly 1.2% of the sample.

Rearrangement joined TRBV2 to TRBJ1-3; the D gene is not confidently resolved. The source material was PBMCs. The clonotype comes from a woman under 30 in good health and CMV-seronegative. The CDR3 amino acid sequence is: CASSSWRDSGNTIYF. In nucleotides, the sequence is TGTGCCAGCAGTTCATGGAGAGACTCTGGAAACACCATATATTTT.